This note documents a single T cell receptor beta chain sequence. This clonotype has just a few counts. Its antigen remains unidentified. No much larger clone exists at a distance of one base, and base qualities are not known. Library preparation used 5' RACE. The run used a NextSeq 500. Unique molecular identifiers were attached to individual cDNA molecules in the TCR library protocol so that sequencing error and PCR bias could be corrected. Both TCR alpha and beta chains were sequenced, and tight co-correlation was observed between alpha and beta sequence abundances in each sample. The authors' pipeline ran thus. V gene, J gene and CDR3 annotation of TCR sequences was performed with Decombinator V4. TCRs were defined as expanded if a significant change between any two time points was detected under a Poisson model with p below 0.0001. TCR abundances were normalised to the total number of TCRs sequenced in each sample and reported as counts per million. VDJdb, accessed on 1 November 2021, was searched for TCRs annotated for CMV, EBV and SARS-CoV-2, and TCRs annotated for more than one antigen were excluded. TCRdb reworked the public reads: Q25 trimming with fastp, MiXCR clone assembly, productive beta chains retained. Identical CDR3 proteins give one entry, which carries the most common genes and DNA. Clone size and V and J calls follow TCRdb, not the original study. The sample data list 60,000 to 75,000 distinct CDR3 sequences, and 12% of these were observed just once. The ten top clones hold almost 6.5% of the sample.

The record originates from a study of early T cells in non-severe SARS-CoV-2 infection (dated by TCRdb to the early 2020s). About the investigation overall: Because TCR sequencing relied on bulk RNA taken from unsorted whole blood, pairing of alpha and beta chains was not possible. Findings and caveats that apply to the study as a whole: VDJdb matching was skewed toward anti-spike CD8 responses and likely underestimated virus-specific expansions by missing private and CD4 specificities.

The study was a case-control design nested within a healthcare worker cohort in London, UK, with weekly nasopharyngeal swab PCR tests and blood sampling. Healthcare workers were recruited during the week of the UK lockdown, between 23 and 31 March 2020, and followed weekly for up to about 16 weeks. The TCR was taken from an adult who was a healthcare worker with PCR-confirmed SARS-CoV-2 infection or an uninfected control (not recorded which). The specimen was whole blood.

The CDR3 has the sequence CASSEMVSEFF. At the DNA level, the sequence is TGTGCCAGCAGTGAAATGGTTTCGGAGTTCTTC. Here the chain combines TRBV2 and TRBJ2-1; a confident D gene designation cannot be given. Including cysteine and phenylalanine, the CDR3 has 11 amino acids. Left in the record is the CDR3 DNA by itself, 33 bases read in frame from the first base. Between the V and J ends, shortened by 2 bases and 14 bases respectively, the junction contains 10 bases. From a lookup of the germline V gene, CDR1 and CDR2 are SNHLY and FYNNEI.